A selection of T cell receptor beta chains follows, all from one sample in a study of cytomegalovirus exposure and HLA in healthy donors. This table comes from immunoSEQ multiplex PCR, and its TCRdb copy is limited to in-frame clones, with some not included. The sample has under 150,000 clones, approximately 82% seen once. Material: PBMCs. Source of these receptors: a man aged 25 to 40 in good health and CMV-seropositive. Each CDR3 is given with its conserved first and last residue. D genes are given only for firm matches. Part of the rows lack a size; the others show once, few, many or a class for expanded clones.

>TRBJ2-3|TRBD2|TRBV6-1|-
CASSELGGGGTDTQYF
TGTGCCAGCAGTGAACTTGGCGGGGGGGGCACAGATACGCAGTATTTT
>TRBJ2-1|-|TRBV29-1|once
CSVDRILAGDEQFF
TGCAGCGTTGATAGGATACTAGCTGGAGATGAGCAGTTCTTC
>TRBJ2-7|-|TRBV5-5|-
CASSLALTTTLDEQYF
TGTGCCAGCAGCTTGGCCCTTACTACAACTTTAGACGAGCAGTACTTC
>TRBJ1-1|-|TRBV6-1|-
CASEKDGGSTEAFF
TGTGCCAGCGAGAAAGATGGGGGGAGCACTGAAGCTTTCTTT
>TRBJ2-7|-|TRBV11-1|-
CASSFYPGSYEQYF
TGTGCCAGCAGCTTTTACCCAGGTTCCTACGAGCAGTACTTC
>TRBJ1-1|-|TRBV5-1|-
CASSLGHRDVGTEAFF
TGCGCCAGCAGCTTGGGTCACAGGGACGTGGGCACTGAGGCTTTCTTT
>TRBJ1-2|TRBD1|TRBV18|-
CASSPGTEDGYTF
TGTGCCAGCTCACCCGGGACAGAGGATGGCTACACCTTC
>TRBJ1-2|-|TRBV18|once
CASSPPEGGVLYGYTF
TGTGCCAGCTCACCACCGGAGGGCGGGGTTCTCTATGGCTACACCTTC
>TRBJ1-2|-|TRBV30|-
CAWSVAGALFDGYTF
TGTGCCTGGAGTGTAGCGGGGGCGCTATTCGATGGCTACACCTTC
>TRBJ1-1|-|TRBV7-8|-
CASSLGQNFGAFF
TGTGCCAGCAGCTTAGGCCAGAATTTTGGAGCTTTCTTT
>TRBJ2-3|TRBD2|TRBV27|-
CASSPPPPALAATDTQYF
TGTGCCAGCAGTCCCCCACCCCCCGCACTAGCGGCTACAGATACGCAGTATTTT
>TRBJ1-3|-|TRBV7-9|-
CASSSEVSSNTIYF
TGTGCCAGCAGCTCGGAGGTCAGCTCAAACACCATATATTTT
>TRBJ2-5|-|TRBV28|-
CASSLGRGVQETQYF
TGTGCCAGCAGTTTAGGCAGGGGGGTCCAAGAGACCCAGTACTTC
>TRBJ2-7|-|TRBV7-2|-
CASSLFKGYEQYF
TGTGCCAGCAGCTTATTCAAGGGGTACGAGCAGTACTTC
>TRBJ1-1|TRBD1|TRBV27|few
CASSLLDRGRLEAFF
TGTGCCAGCAGTTTATTGGACAGGGGGCGGCTTGAAGCTTTCTTT
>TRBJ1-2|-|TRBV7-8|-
CASSMGHNYGYTF
TGTGCCAGCAGCATGGGACATAACTATGGCTACACCTTC
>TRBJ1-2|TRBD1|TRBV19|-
CASSDSTGNYGYTF
TGTGCCAGTAGCGACTCGACAGGGAACTATGGCTACACCTTC
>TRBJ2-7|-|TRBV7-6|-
CASSQARAFAREGQEQYF
TGTGCCAGCAGCCAAGCCCGGGCCTTTGCCAGGGAAGGGCAAGAGCAGTACTTC
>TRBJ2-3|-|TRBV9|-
CASSDTGISTDTQYF
TGTGCCAGCAGCGATACCGGTATATCCACAGATACGCAGTATTTT
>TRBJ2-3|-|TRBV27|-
CASTQGRAQGTQYF
TGTGCCAGCACCCAAGGACGGGCTCAGGGTACGCAGTATTTT
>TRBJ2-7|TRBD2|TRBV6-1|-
CASSEQPGLAYEQYF
TGTGCCAGCAGTGAGCAGCCGGGACTAGCTTACGAGCAGTACTTC
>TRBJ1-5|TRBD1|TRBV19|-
CASSIRGQSNQPQHF
TGTGCCAGTAGTATCAGGGGGCAAAGCAATCAGCCCCAGCATTTT
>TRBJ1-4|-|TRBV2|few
CASSEAGATGEKLFF
TGTGCCAGCAGTGAAGCAGGCGCCACCGGGGAAAAACTGTTTTTT
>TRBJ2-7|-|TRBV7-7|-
CASSPLGPSEQYF
TGTGCTAGCAGCCCACTAGGACCCTCCGAGCAGTACTTC
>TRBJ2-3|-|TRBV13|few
CASSLVGSLYSDTQYF
TGTGCCAGCAGCTTAGTGGGCAGTCTGTATTCAGATACGCAGTATTTT
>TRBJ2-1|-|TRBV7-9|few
CASSLPLSGSSYNEQFF
TGTGCCAGCAGCTTACCTCTTAGCGGTAGCTCCTACAATGAGCAGTTCTTC
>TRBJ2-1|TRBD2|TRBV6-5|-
CASSSLAGAEQFF
TGTGCCAGCAGTTCTCTAGCGGGGGCTGAGCAGTTCTTC
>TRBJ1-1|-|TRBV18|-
CASSPSRDTEAFF
TGTGCCAGCTCACCGTCCAGGGACACTGAAGCTTTCTTT
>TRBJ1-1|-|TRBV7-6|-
CASSLVHIMSGGTEAFF
TGTGCCAGCAGCTTAGTTCATATTATGTCGGGGGGCACTGAAGCTTTCTTT
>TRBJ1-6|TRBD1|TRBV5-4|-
CASSHGTGRDSPLHF
TGTGCCAGCAGCCATGGGACAGGGAGGGATTCACCCCTCCACTTT
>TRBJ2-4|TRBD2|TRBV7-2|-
CASSLARAGGPLGDIQYF
TGTGCCAGCAGCTTAGCTCGAGCGGGGGGACCCTTAGGAGACATTCAGTACTTC
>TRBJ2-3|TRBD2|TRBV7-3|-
CASSPGTSGITDTQYF
TGTGCCAGCAGCCCTGGGACTAGCGGGATCACAGATACGCAGTATTTT
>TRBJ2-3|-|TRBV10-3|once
CAISEYDSTDTQYF
TGTGCCATCAGTGAGTATGACTCCACAGATACGCAGTATTTT
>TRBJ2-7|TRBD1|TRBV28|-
CASSPDRFYEQYF
TGTGCCAGCAGTCCGGACAGGTTTTACGAGCAGTACTTC
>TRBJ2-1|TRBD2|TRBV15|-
CATSRDLAAVYNEQFF
TGTGCCACCAGCAGAGACCTAGCGGCGGTCTACAATGAGCAGTTCTTC
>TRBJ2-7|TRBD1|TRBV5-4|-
CASSFNQGAWVEQYF
TGTGCCAGCAGCTTTAATCAGGGGGCTTGGGTCGAGCAGTACTTC
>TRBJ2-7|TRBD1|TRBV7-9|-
CASSLGTGRRDEQYF
TGTGCCAGCAGCTTAGGGACAGGGAGGAGGGACGAGCAGTACTTC
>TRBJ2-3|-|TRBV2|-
CASSTGDTQYF
TGTGCCAGCAGTACAGGAGATACGCAGTATTTT
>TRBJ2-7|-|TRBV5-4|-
CASRMGGTGNSYEQYF
TGTGCCAGCAGAATGGGGGGGACAGGCAACTCCTACGAGCAGTACTTC
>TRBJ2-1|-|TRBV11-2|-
CASSSSLTRNEQFF
TGTGCCAGCAGCTCTTCACTGACTCGTAATGAGCAGTTCTTC
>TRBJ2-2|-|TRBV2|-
CASTKVLQDTGELFF
TGTGCCAGCACCAAGGTCCTACAGGACACCGGGGAGCTGTTTTTT
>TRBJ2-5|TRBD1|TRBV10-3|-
CAISDPGQSTETQYF
TGTGCCATCAGTGACCCGGGACAGTCGACTGAGACCCAGTACTTC
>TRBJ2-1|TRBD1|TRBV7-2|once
CASSLVKTGGEQFF
TGTGCCAGCAGCCTGGTTAAAACAGGGGGTGAGCAGTTCTTC
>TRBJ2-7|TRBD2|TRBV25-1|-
CASSDRLAGGREQYF
TGTGCCAGCAGTGATAGACTAGCGGGAGGGCGCGAGCAGTACTTC
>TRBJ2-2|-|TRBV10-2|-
CASSEGDFNTGELFF
TGCGCCAGCAGTGAGGGGGACTTCAACACCGGGGAGCTGTTTTTT
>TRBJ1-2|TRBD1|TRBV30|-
CAWDRVTDYYGYTF
TGTGCCTGGGACAGGGTGACCGATTACTATGGCTACACCTTC
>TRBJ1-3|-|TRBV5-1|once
CASSLPGNTIYF
TGCGCCAGCAGCCTACCTGGAAACACCATATATTTT
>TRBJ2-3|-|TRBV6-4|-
CASSPGLGPDTQYF
TGTGCCAGCAGTCCGGGACTTGGGCCAGATACGCAGTATTTT
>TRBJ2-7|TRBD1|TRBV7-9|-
CASSHRRDRIEVEQYF
TGTGCCAGCAGCCACCGCCGGGACAGGATTGAAGTCGAGCAGTACTTC
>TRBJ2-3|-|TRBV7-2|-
CASSPQGSPGQYF
TGTGCCAGCAGCCCGCAGGGATCCCCGGGGCAGTATTTT
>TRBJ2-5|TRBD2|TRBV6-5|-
CASSYTLAGEVSQYF
TGTGCCAGCAGTTACACACTAGCGGGGGAAGTCAGCCAGTACTTC
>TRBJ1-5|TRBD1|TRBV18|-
CASSRGQGADQPQHF
TGTGCCAGCTCACGGGGACAGGGGGCGGATCAGCCCCAGCATTTT
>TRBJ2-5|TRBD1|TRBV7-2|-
CASSQGTGQALGTQYF
TGTGCCAGCAGCCAGGGGACAGGTCAGGCCCTGGGGACCCAGTACTTC
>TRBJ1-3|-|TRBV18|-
CASSLGQFSGNTIYF
TGTGCCAGCTCCCTCGGACAGTTCTCTGGAAACACCATATATTTT
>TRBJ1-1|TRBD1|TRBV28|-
CASSWGDRVLTEAFF
TGTGCCAGCAGTTGGGGGGACAGGGTTCTCACTGAAGCTTTCTTT